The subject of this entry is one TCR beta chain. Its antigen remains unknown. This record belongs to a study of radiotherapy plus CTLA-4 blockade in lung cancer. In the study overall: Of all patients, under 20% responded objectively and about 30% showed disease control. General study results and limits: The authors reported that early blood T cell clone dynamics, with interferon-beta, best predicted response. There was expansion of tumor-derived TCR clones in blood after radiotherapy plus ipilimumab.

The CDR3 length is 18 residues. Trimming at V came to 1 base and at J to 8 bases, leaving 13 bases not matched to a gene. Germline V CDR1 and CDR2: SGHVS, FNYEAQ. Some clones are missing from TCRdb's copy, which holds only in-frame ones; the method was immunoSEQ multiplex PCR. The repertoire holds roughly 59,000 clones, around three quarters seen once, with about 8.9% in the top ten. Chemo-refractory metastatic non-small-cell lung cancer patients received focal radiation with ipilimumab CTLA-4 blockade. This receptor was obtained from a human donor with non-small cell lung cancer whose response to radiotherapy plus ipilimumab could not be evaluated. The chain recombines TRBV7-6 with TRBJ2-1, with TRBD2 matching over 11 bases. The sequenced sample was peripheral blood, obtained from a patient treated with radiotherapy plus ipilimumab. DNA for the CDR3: TGTGCCAGCAGCTTAGGTTATCTGGCTAGCGGGAGGAGGGATGAGCAGTTCTTC. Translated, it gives CASSLGYLASGRRDEQFF.